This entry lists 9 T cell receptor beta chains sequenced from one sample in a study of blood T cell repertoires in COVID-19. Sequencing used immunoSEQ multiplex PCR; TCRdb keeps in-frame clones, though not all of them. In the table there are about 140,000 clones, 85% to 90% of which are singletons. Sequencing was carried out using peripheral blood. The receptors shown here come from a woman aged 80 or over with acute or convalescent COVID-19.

CDR3 sequence (DNA): TGTGCCAGCAGCTTGGGGGGGCGATTCGGGATCCTCCACTTT. Protein product: CASSLGGRFGILHF. The V gene is TRBV5-8, the J gene TRBJ1-6, with TRBD1 as a possible D gene (6 bases). V lost 0 bases, J lost 15 bases, and 16 bases lay in between. The CDR3 totals 14 residues. CDR1 and CDR2 (germline): SGHTS, YDEGEE.

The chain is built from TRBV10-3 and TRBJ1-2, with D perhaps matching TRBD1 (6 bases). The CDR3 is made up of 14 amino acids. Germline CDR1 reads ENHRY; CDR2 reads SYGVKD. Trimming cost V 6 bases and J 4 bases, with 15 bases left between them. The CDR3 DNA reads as TGTGCCATCAGCCCCGCGCAGGGGACCTATGGCTACACCTTC. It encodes CAISPAQGTYGYTF.

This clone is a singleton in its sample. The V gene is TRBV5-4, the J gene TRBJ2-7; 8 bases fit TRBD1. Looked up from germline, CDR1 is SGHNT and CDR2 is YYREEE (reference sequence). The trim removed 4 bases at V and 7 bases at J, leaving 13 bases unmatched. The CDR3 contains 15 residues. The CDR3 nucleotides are TGTGCCAGCAGCCCCTCGCGGGACAGGACTGGGGAGCAGTACTTC. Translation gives CASSPSRDRTGEQYF.

CDR3 in amino acids: CASSGQGGGNQPQHF. CDR3 bases: TGTGCCAGCAGTGGACAGGGTGGTGGCAATCAGCCCCAGCATTTT. This chain joins TRBV2 and TRBJ1-5, with 7 bases fitting TRBD1. From germline, CDR1 is SNHLY and CDR2 FYNNEI. The CDR3 sequence is 15 residues long. V dropped 4 bases and J dropped 2; count of bases not matched to a gene: 5.

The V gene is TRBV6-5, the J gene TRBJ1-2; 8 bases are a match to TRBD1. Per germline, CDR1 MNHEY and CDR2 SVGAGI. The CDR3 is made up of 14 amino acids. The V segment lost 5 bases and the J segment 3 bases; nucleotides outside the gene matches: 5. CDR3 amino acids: CASSRAGGDYGYTF. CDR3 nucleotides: TGTGCCAGCAGTCGGGCAGGGGGCGACTATGGCTACACCTTC.

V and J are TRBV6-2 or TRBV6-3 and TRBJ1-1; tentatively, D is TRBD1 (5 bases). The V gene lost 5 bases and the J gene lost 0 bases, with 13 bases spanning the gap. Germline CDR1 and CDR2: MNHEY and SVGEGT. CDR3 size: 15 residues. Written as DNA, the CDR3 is TGTGCCAGCAGTGACAGACAGATCATGAACACTGAAGCTTTCTTT. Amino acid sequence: CASSDRQIMNTEAFF.

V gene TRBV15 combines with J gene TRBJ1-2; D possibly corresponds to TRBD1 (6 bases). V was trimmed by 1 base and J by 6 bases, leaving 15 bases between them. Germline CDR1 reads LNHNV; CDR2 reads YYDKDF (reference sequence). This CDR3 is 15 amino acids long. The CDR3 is CATSRVLQGSNGYTF. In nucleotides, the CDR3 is TGTGCCACCAGCAGAGTTTTACAGGGATCTAATGGCTACACCTTC.

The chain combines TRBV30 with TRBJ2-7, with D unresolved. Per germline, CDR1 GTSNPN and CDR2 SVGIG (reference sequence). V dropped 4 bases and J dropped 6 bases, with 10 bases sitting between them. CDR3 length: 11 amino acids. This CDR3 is CAWNSVSEQYF. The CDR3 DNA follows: TGTGCCTGGAACTCGGTAAGCGAGCAGTACTTC.

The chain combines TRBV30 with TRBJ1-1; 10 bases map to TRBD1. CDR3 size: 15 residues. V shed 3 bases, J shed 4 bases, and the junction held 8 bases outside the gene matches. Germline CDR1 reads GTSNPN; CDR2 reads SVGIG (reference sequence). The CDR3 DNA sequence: TGTGCCTGGAGCCAGACAGGGGGCTATATCACTGAAGCTTTCTTT. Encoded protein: CAWSQTGGYITEAFF.